Below are 31 T cell receptor beta chains sequenced from a single sample in a study of cytomegalovirus exposure and HLA in healthy donors. With 60 Vbeta and 13 Jbeta primers, the PCR was carried out. Data came from immunoSEQ multiplex PCR; TCRdb stores just in-frame clones and leaves some out. Of 110,000 to 150,000 clones detected, around 70% appear once; the ten largest clones hold roughly 1.7%. Input material: PBMCs. These TCRs come from a woman in her thirties in good health and CMV-seronegative.

The chain couples TRBV28 to TRBJ1-2, with 10 bases aligning to TRBD1. V trimming: 7 bases; J trimming: 4 bases; junction bases outside the gene matches: 9. The CDR3 has 15 residues. Per the germline V gene, CDR1 is MDHEN and CDR2 is SYDVKM. CDR3 region: CASTVGQGESYGYTF. The CDR3, as DNA: TGTGCCAGCACCGTCGGACAGGGGGAGAGCTATGGCTACACCTTC.

The V gene is TRBV5-5, the J gene TRBJ2-7; TRBD1 aligns across 9 bases. The CDR3 contains 15 residues. Losses at the gene ends were 5 bases for V and 0 bases for J; bases not matched to a gene: 6. Germline CDR1 is SGHKS and CDR2 is YYEKEE (reference sequence). This CDR3 reads CASSPGQGSSYEQYF. The DNA for the CDR3 is TGTGCCAGCAGTCCGGGACAGGGATCCTCCTACGAGCAGTACTTC.

A few counts support this clone. The chain recombines TRBV10-1 with TRBJ2-1; 7 nucleotides agree with TRBD2. The germline CDR1 and CDR2 sequences are WNHNN and SYGVQD (reference sequence). V lost 11 bases and J lost 6; bases outside the gene matches: 28. This CDR3 spans 19 amino acids. The CDR3 sequence: CALTGTSVVIMSWGNEQFF. The DNA of the CDR3 is TGCGCCCTCACCGGAACTAGCGTCGTCATCATGAGTTGGGGCAATGAGCAGTTCTTC.

V usage is TRBV14 and J usage is TRBJ1-2; 10 nucleotides agree with TRBD1. With V trimmed by 3 bases and J by 4 bases, 5 bases remained unmatched. CDR1 and CDR2 from the germline V gene are SGHDN and FVKESK. The CDR3 totals 15 residues. The CDR3: CASSQTTGGFYGYTF. The DNA for the CDR3 is TGTGCCAGCAGCCAGACGACAGGGGGCTTCTATGGCTACACCTTC.

The chain is built from TRBV7-2 and TRBJ1-4, with a weak D call TRBD1 (6 bases). V dropped 7 bases and J dropped 6 bases, with 18 bases sitting between them. The CDR3 runs 15 residues. Germline V gene data show CDR1 as SGHTA and CDR2 as FQGNSA. The CDR3, as DNA: TGTGCCAGCAAGGGGGTCGGGGGGCGCCATGAAAAACTGTTTTTT. This sequence encodes CASKGVGGRHEKLFF.

V usage is TRBV5-4 and J usage is TRBJ2-5; possibly TRBD1 for D (6 bases). This CDR3 has 17 residues. Per germline, CDR1 SGHNT and CDR2 YYREEE (reference sequence). V was clipped by 0 bases and J by 4 bases, with 19 bases between them. The CDR3: CASSLGSGVISGETQYF. Written as DNA, the CDR3 is TGTGCCAGCAGCTTGGGGTCAGGGGTGATCTCGGGAGAGACCCAGTACTTC. Combining the CDR3 with reference TRBV5-4 and TRBJ2-5 gives the whole variable domain ETGVTQSPTHLIKTRGQQVTLRCSSQSGHNTVSWYQQALGQGPQFIFQYYREEENGRGNFPPRFSGLQFPNYSSELNVNALELDDSALYLCASSLGSGVISGETQYFGPGTRLLVL.

CDR3 region: CASFQNNQPQHF. The CDR3 DNA sequence: TGTGCCAGCTTCCAGAATAATCAGCCCCAGCATTTT. The V gene is TRBV28, the J gene TRBJ1-5, with unresolved D. Per germline, CDR1 MDHEN and CDR2 SYDVKM. V lost 8 bases, J lost 4 bases, and 9 bases lay in between. This CDR3 is built from 12 residues.

This chain joins TRBV6-5 and TRBJ1-1; TRBD1 is a possible D gene (6 bases). Trimming stripped 9 bases from V and 5 bases from J, with 16 bases between. Per germline, CDR1 MNHEY and CDR2 SVGAGI. The CDR3 is 13 amino acids. CDR3 DNA sequence: TGTGCCAGTGAAAACAGGGTTGGAACTGAAGCTTTCTTT. It specifies CASENRVGTEAFF.

This chain connects TRBV10-3 to TRBJ2-7, with D possibly matching TRBD1 (5 bases). V lost 2 bases to trimming and J lost 6 bases, with 14 bases between them. This CDR3 is built from 14 residues. Per the germline V gene, CDR1 is ENHRY and CDR2 is SYGVKD. CDR3 in amino acids: CAISEPGYVGEQYF. For the CDR3, the DNA is TGTGCCATCAGTGAGCCAGGGTATGTGGGCGAGCAGTACTTC.

The rearrangement joins TRBV12-5 to TRBJ2-1, with 10 bases fitting TRBD2. There are 13 residues in the CDR3. CDR1 LGHNT and CDR2 FRNRAP come from the germline V gene. J was trimmed by 9 bases and V by 3 bases; bases with no gene match: 2. CDR3 residues: CASGFLAGAEQFF. DNA of the CDR3: TGTGCTAGTGGTTTCCTAGCGGGAGCTGAGCAGTTCTTC. The entire variable domain, with the rest obtained from reference TRBV12-5 and TRBJ2-1, is as follows: DARVTQTPRHKVTEMGQEVTMRCQPILGHNTVFWYRQTMMQGLELLAYFRNRAPLDDSGMPKDRFSAEMPDATLATLKIQPSEPRDSAVYFCASGFLAGAEQFFGPGTRLTVL.

The V call is TRBV7-9, the J call TRBJ2-2, with D unclear. Germline assignment: CDR1 SEHNR and CDR2 FQNEAQ (reference sequence). The CDR3 loop spans 13 amino acids. Trimming took off 5 bases at V and 9 bases at J, with 13 bases between the two ends. The CDR3 nucleotides read TGTGCCAGCAGCCAACTAATGCCGAGGGAGCTGTTTTTT. It is translated as CASSQLMPRELFF.

On this clone: This same CDR3 is encoded by further DNA sequences in the sample. V is TRBV5-1 and J is TRBJ2-5, with 8 positions matching TRBD1. Looked up from germline, CDR1 is SGHRS and CDR2 is YFSETQ. The CDR3 extends over 13 amino acids. Trimming took 7 bases from V and 5 from J; bases not matched to a gene: 7. The DNA for the CDR3 is TGCGCCAGCTTTGGACAGGGTGGGGAGACCCAGTACTTC. This sequence encodes CASFGQGGETQYF.

This sequence joins TRBV14 and TRBJ2-2, with D unclear. Trimming stripped 2 bases from V and 4 bases from J, with 14 bases between. Germline loops: CDR1 SGHDN, CDR2 FVKESK. The CDR3 has 16 amino acids. CDR3 residues: CASSQLIGVSTGELFF. CDR3 in DNA: TGTGCCAGCAGCCAACTAATCGGAGTTAGCACCGGGGAGCTGTTTTTT.

V usage is TRBV5-1 and J usage is TRBJ2-1; 16 bases match TRBD2. Germline CDR1 is SGHRS and CDR2 is YFSETQ. The CDR3 consists of 19 residues. V trimming: 7 bases; J trimming: 1 base; junction bases outside the gene matches: 11. The CDR3 region has the DNA TGCGCCAGCCTTCCGACCGGGACTAGCGGGAGGGGGTCCTACAATGAGCAGTTCTTC. Amino acid sequence: CASLPTGTSGRGSYNEQFF.

As to this clone: Compared with germline, one end of the junction differs, possibly owing to a read error. This rearrangement joins TRBV7-3 to TRBJ2-7; tentatively, D is TRBD1 (8 bases). CDR1 and CDR2 from the germline V gene are SGHTA and FQGTGA. The CDR3 consists of 16 residues. CDR3 loop: CASSLTGGAPIREQYF. The CDR3 DNA is TGTGCCAGCAGCCTAACAGGGGGGGCTCCGATTAGGGAGCAGTACTTC.

This clone was counted between two and nine times. The V gene is TRBV11-3, the J gene TRBJ2-5; perhaps TRBD1 as D (7 bases). CDR3 length equals 13 residues. Germline loops: CDR1 SGHNT, CDR2 YENEEA. V dropped 1 base and J dropped 7 bases, with 10 bases sitting between them. CDR3 DNA: TGTGCCAGCAGCTTAGCAGGGGGAGGGACCCAGTACTTC. Translated, it gives CASSLAGGGTQYF.

This clone was seen more than once but under ten times. The chain has TRBV9 and TRBJ2-7, with a weak D call TRBD2 (5 bases). This CDR3 region has 13 residues. Germline V gene data show CDR1 as SGDLS and CDR2 as YYNGEE. Between the trimmed V and J ends, which lost 0 bases and 6 bases, there was a span of 10 bases. CDR3 loop: CASSVEPGSEQYV. In DNA, the CDR3 is TGTGCCAGCAGCGTAGAACCGGGAAGCGAGCAGTACGTC.

This sequence joins TRBV19 and TRBJ1-2; 8 positions agree with TRBD1. From germline, CDR1 is LNHDA and CDR2 SQIVND (reference sequence). The junction had 5 bases not matched to a gene; V was cut back by 3 bases and J by 5 bases. The CDR3 extends over 14 amino acids. The CDR3 nucleotides are TGTGCCAGTAGTATCTCGGACAGGGTTTATGGCTACACCTTC. Encoded protein: CASSISDRVYGYTF.

The rearrangement joins TRBV9 to TRBJ1-1, with 10 nucleotides matching TRBD1. The V and J ends lost 3 bases and 5 bases, in that order; junction bases with no gene match: 10. CDR1 and CDR2 (germline): SGDLS, YYNGEE. This CDR3 contains 16 residues. The CDR3, as DNA: TGTGCCAGCAGCGCTGAGATGGGACAGGGGCTAACTGAAGCTTTCTTT. It encodes CASSAEMGQGLTEAFF.

This chain connects TRBV19 to TRBJ1-5; D unresolved. Trimming pared 6 bases from V and 9 bases from J, leaving 12 bases between. This CDR3 has 12 amino acids. The germline V gene encodes CDR1 LNHDA and CDR2 SQIVND (reference sequence). The CDR3 region is CASRGTGGPQHF. The CDR3 nucleotides are TGTGCCAGTAGGGGAACGGGAGGGCCCCAGCATTTT.

CDR3 loop: CAISEGGANYGYTF. The DNA for the CDR3 is TGTGCCATCAGTGAGGGCGGAGCTAACTATGGCTACACCTTC. The rearrangement uses TRBV10-3 and TRBJ1-2; D is ambiguous. Germline lookup yields CDR1 ENHRY and CDR2 SYGVKD. CDR3 length equals 14 residues. V was shortened by 2 bases and J by 0 bases, with 7 bases between the two germline ends.

In the case of this clone: The junction does not match germline at one end; this may be a read error. The rearrangement joins TRBV20-1 to TRBJ2-7; D may be TRBD2 (5 bases). CDR3 length: 11 residues. CDR1 is DFQATT and CDR2 is SNEGSKA in the germline V gene (reference sequence). The CDR3 DNA sequence: TGTGCGGGCCTTAAGTCCTACGAGCAGTACTTC. Encoded protein: CAGLKSYEQYF.

This clone was picked up one time. The chain carries TRBV10-2 and TRBJ2-7; TRBD1 aligns across 8 bases. V was pared by 6 bases and J by 5 bases, with 9 bases of the junction left unmatched. CDR3 length: 14 residues. CDR1 is WSHSY and CDR2 is SAAADI in the germline V gene. In DNA form, the CDR3 reads TGCGCCAGCAGACTCCAGGGGGCGTTGGACGAGCAGTACTTC. This gives the protein CASRLQGALDEQYF.

This clone has a handful of counts. V gene TRBV6-1 combines with J gene TRBJ1-6, with 8 bases identical to TRBD1. The CDR3 covers 13 residues. The J segment lost 10 bases and the V segment lost 6 bases, leaving 5 bases of the junction unmatched. Germline V gives CDR1 MNHNS, CDR2 SASEGT. CDR3 sequence reads: CASSSGGWSPLHF. CDR3 DNA: TGTGCCAGCAGCTCAGGGGGCTGGTCACCCCTCCACTTT.

The chain links TRBV6-1 to TRBJ2-1; 9 bases fit TRBD1. With 2 bases clipped from V and 15 bases from J, the junction kept 14 bases outside the gene matches. The CDR3 runs to 15 residues. Germline CDR1 reads MNHNS; CDR2 reads SASEGT. The CDR3 here is CASSELTGQGYPGFF. CDR3 DNA: TGTGCCAGCAGTGAATTGACGGGACAGGGATATCCCGGGTTCTTC.

V is TRBV19 and J is TRBJ2-2; D unresolved. Trimming cost V 5 bases and J 0 bases, with 10 bases left between them. Germline V gives CDR1 LNHDA, CDR2 SQIVND (reference sequence). CDR3 length: 15 amino acids. The CDR3 DNA sequence: TGTGCCAGTAGTGCCCCCCGGTCGAACACCGGGGAGCTGTTTTTT. Translated, it gives CASSAPRSNTGELFF.

CDR3 amino acids: CASSSAQGAPEAFF. The CDR3 bases are TGTGCCAGCAGCTCGGCCCAGGGTGCACCTGAAGCTTTCTTT. The chain recombines TRBV7-6 with TRBJ1-1; possibly TRBD1 for D (5 bases). The ends were cut back, 4 bases at V and 6 bases at J, with 15 bases in the middle. CDR1 is SGHVS, CDR2 FNYEAQ, per germline. The CDR3 has 14 amino acids.

There are a few counts of this clone. The chain joins TRBV7-6 to TRBJ1-1, with 7 bases aligning to TRBD1. Germline V gene data show CDR1 as SGHVS and CDR2 as FNYEAQ. The CDR3 length is 14 residues. V shed 2 bases, J shed 3 bases, and the junction held 3 bases outside the gene matches. CDR3 loop: CASSLYQGDTEAFF. In nucleotides, the CDR3 is TGTGCCAGCAGCTTATATCAGGGGGACACTGAAGCTTTCTTT.

The chain is built from TRBV6-5 and TRBJ1-2; 7 bases are shared with TRBD1. V lost 6 bases, J lost 6 bases, and 7 bases stayed unmatched. Germline lookup yields CDR1 MNHEY and CDR2 SVGAGI. The CDR3 spans 13 residues. In DNA, the CDR3 is TGTGCCAGCAGACGCACAGGGGCCAATGGCTACACCTTC. Protein sequence: CASRRTGANGYTF.

The chain uses TRBV9 and TRBJ2-5, with D tentatively TRBD1 (6 bases). The germline gives CDR1 SGDLS, CDR2 YYNGEE. Deletions cut 0 bases from V and 4 bases from J, with 10 bases between. The CDR3 contains 14 residues. CDR3 sequence reads: CASSVVGGGETQYF. Written as DNA, the CDR3 is TGTGCCAGCAGCGTAGTTGGGGGCGGAGAGACCCAGTACTTC.

The chain carries TRBV5-7 and TRBJ1-5, with D unclear. TRBV5-7 is an ORF; its function is uncertain. Trimming removed 5 bases at V and 9 bases at J, with 21 bases between. The CDR3 has 15 amino acids. The CDR3 bases are TGTGCCAGCAGGCATGTTTCTCAGAGTGAGGGGCCCCAGCATTTT. It codes for CASRHVSQSEGPQHF.